This TCR beta chain stems from a study of radiation and T cells in renal cell carcinoma. The sample's time point: blood 4 weeks post-SBRT, at nephrectomy. Treatment reported: 15 Gy SBRT to primary tumor, nephrectomy 4 weeks later. Nephrectomy followed 15 Gy stereotactic body radiation by 4 weeks. This renal cell carcinoma was of the clear cell type. V was clipped by 0 bases and J by 1 base, with 24 bases between them. The CDR3 contains 20 residues. Germline V gene data show CDR1 as LGHNA and CDR2 as YSLEER. Sequencing used immunoSEQ multiplex PCR; TCRdb keeps in-frame clones, though not all of them. The table shows 60,000 or so clones, with 60% to 85% occurring only once.

The chain combines TRBV4-3 with TRBJ1-2; D gene ambiguous. The source is a man aged 55 to 70 with renal cell carcinoma. The sample in question was blood, obtained from a patient whose treatment included radiotherapy and nephrectomy. The CDR3 DNA reads as TGCGCCAGCAGCCAAGATCTTTTCATCGGGATTCGCAGGAATAACTATGGCTACACCTTC. As protein: CASSQDLFIGIRRNNYGYTF.